A selection of T cell receptor beta chains follows, all from one sample in a study of blood T cell repertoires in COVID-19. Libraries were prepared by immunoSEQ multiplex PCR; TCRdb keeps only in-frame clonotypes and omits some of them. The table lists about 250,000 clones, roughly 87% of them singletons, with more than 5% in the top ten. Sequenced material: PBMCs or T cells enriched from blood (not recorded which). All receptors derive from a woman in her thirties with acute COVID-19. Both conserved end residues are part of each CDR3. D genes are given only for firm matches. The size of a clone is reported for some rows only, either as once, few or many, or as a class for expanded clones.

length,D,size,J,V,DNA,CDR3
15,TRBD2,NA,TRBJ2-3,TRBV9,TGTGCCAGCAGCGGGGGACTAGCGGGGGTGGATACGCAGTATTTT,CASSGGLAGVDTQYF
16,TRBD2,once,TRBJ2-2,TRBV9,TGTGCCAGCAAGGGACTAGCGGGAGCGAACACCGGGGAGCTGTTTTTT,CASKGLAGANTGELFF
16,TRBD2,NA,TRBJ2-7,TRBV5-6,TGTGCCAGCAGCTTGGCCAGGGCGGGAGGGCCTATTAAGCAGTACTTC,CASSLARAGGPIKQYF
14,NA,NA,TRBJ2-5,TRBV2,TGTGCCAGCGATGGGGCAACGTACCAAGAGACCCAGTACTTC,CASDGATYQETQYF
15,NA,NA,TRBJ1-2,TRBV2,TGTGCCAGCACCGCCGCCGCTGGGGGCCACCATGGCTACACCTTC,CASTAAAGGHHGYTF
16,NA,NA,TRBJ2-1,TRBV7-8,TGTGCCAGCAGCCCTAGGGGGGGCCTTTCCTACAATGAGCAGTTCTTC,CASSPRGGLSYNEQFF
14,TRBD1,NA,TRBJ1-3,TRBV29-1,TGCAGCGTTGGACAGGGGGCGCTTGGAAACACCATATATTTT,CSVGQGALGNTIYF
15,TRBD2,NA,TRBJ2-7,TRBV11-2,TGTGCCAGCAGCTTGACTTTAGCGGGAGCCCACGAGCAGTACTTC,CASSLTLAGAHEQYF
17,NA,NA,TRBJ2-7,TRBV27,TGTGCCAGCAGTTTATTTCCCCCCAGGGGTGTACAGTACGAGCAGTACTTC,CASSLFPPRGVQYEQYF
13,NA,NA,TRBJ2-5,TRBV7-2,TGTGCCAGCAGCTTAGGGGGCTTGGAGACCCAGTACTTC,CASSLGGLETQYF
13,TRBD1,NA,TRBJ2-5,TRBV6-5,TGTGCCAGCAGCGGCAGGGGGCAGGAGACCCAGTACTTC,CASSGRGQETQYF
15,TRBD2,NA,TRBJ2-1,TRBV4-1,TGCGCCAGCAGCGACGGGACTAGCCTCCGGGATGAGCAGTTCTTC,CASSDGTSLRDEQFF
13,NA,few,TRBJ2-2,TRBV5-1,TGCGCCAGCAGCTTGAGCGGGACCGGGGAGCTGTTTTTT,CASSLSGTGELFF
14,TRBD1,few,TRBJ2-7,TRBV6-2/TRBV6-3,TGTGCCAGCAGCCAACGGGACAGGGGTGATGAGCAGTACTTC,CASSQRDRGDEQYF
12,NA,NA,TRBJ2-5,TRBV27,TGTGCCAGCAGCCCTATTGGAGGGACCCAGTACTTC,CASSPIGGTQYF
18,TRBD2,NA,TRBJ2-5,TRBV5-4,TGTGCCAGCAGCCCAGGACTAGCGGGGGGGCCTTCCTGGGAGACCCAGTACTTC,CASSPGLAGGPSWETQYF
15,TRBD1,NA,TRBJ1-5,TRBV28,TGTGCCAGCAGTGCCCCGGGACAGGGTAATCAGCCCCAGCATTTT,CASSAPGQGNQPQHF
13,TRBD1,NA,TRBJ1-2,TRBV18,TGTGCCAGCTCACCACCGGTAACAGGGGGCTGCACCTTC,CASSPPVTGGCTF
15,TRBD2,NA,TRBJ2-1,TRBV3-1/TRBV3-2,TGTGCCAGCAGCCGTGGGCTAGCGGGGGACGATGAGCAGTTCTTC,CASSRGLAGDDEQFF
14,TRBD1,NA,TRBJ1-6,TRBV11-2,TGTGCCAGCAGCGTGGACAGGGGAGTATCACCCCTCCACTTT,CASSVDRGVSPLHF
18,TRBD1,once,TRBJ1-5,TRBV5-8,TGTGCCAGCAGCTCCAATGCGGACAGGATCTATAGCAATCAGCCCCAGCATTTT,CASSSNADRIYSNQPQHF
14,TRBD1,NA,TRBJ2-5,TRBV9,TGTGCCAGCAGCACTGGACAGGGACGGGAGACCCAGTACTTC,CASSTGQGRETQYF
17,NA,NA,TRBJ1-6,TRBV5-4,TGTGCCAGCAGCTTGCTCCCTCCTAGCTCCTATAATTCACCCCTCCACTTT,CASSLLPPSSYNSPLHF
11,NA,NA,TRBJ2-7,TRBV20-1,TGCAGTACTAGGAGGCTTGACGAGCAGTACTTC,CSTRRLDEQYF
14,NA,NA,TRBJ1-1,TRBV28,TGTGCCAGTCGTACCGGGAGGGTGAACACTGAAGCTTTCTTT,CASRTGRVNTEAFF
20,NA,NA,TRBJ2-4,TRBV21-1,TGTGCCAGCAGCAAAAAAAATCGCCCGTGCAGGCAGGGGGCGGGAAACATTCAGTACTTC,CASSKKNRPCRQGAGNIQYF
15,TRBD2,NA,TRBJ2-1,TRBV6-5,TGTGCCAGCACCTCGGGACTAGCGGGAGGGAATGAGCAGTTCTTC,CASTSGLAGGNEQFF
14,NA,NA,TRBJ2-7,TRBV27,TGTGCCAGCAGTTTATCCAGGGTCTCCTACGAGCAGTACTTC,CASSLSRVSYEQYF
15,TRBD1,NA,TRBJ1-2,TRBV19,TGTGCCAGTAGTATAGGAGGACAGGGATGGTCGGGCTACACCTTC,CASSIGGQGWSGYTF
13,NA,NA,TRBJ1-5,TRBV10-3,TGTGCCATCAGTGAGGCCAGGCCTCAGCCCCAGCATTTT,CAISEARPQPQHF
16,TRBD1,NA,TRBJ1-2,TRBV19,TGTGCCAGCAAAGACGTGACAGGGGGCGCCACCGAGGGCTACACCTTC,CASKDVTGGATEGYTF
15,NA,NA,TRBJ1-1,TRBV7-9,TGTGCCAGCAGACCTTCACAGGGATTGAACACTGAAGCTTTCTTT,CASRPSQGLNTEAFF
11,NA,NA,TRBJ2-3,TRBV2,TGTGCCAGCAGTGAAACTGATACGCAGTATTTT,CASSETDTQYF
14,NA,NA,TRBJ1-5,TRBV28,TGTGCCAGCAGTTTGGCGGGGGGAAATCAGCCCCAGCATTTT,CASSLAGGNQPQHF
15,NA,NA,TRBJ1-3,TRBV28,TGTGCCAGCAGTTCGGTACTAGGCGCCGGAAACACCATATATTTT,CASSSVLGAGNTIYF
15,NA,NA,TRBJ2-1,TRBV5-1,TGCGCCAGCAGCTTGGGGAGTCTCTCAACGAATGAGCAGTTCTTC,CASSLGSLSTNEQFF
17,NA,NA,TRBJ1-5,TRBV6-2/TRBV6-3,TGTGCCAGCAGCGGGGCGGGAGGGTTAAGTAGCAATCAGCCCCAGCATTTT,CASSGAGGLSSNQPQHF
13,NA,once,TRBJ1-4,TRBV2,TGTGCCAGCAGTAATGTCGCGAATGAAAAACTGTTTTTT,CASSNVANEKLFF
17,NA,NA,TRBJ1-6,TRBV11-3,TGTGCCAGCAGCTTAGTGCCCTGGAGCTCCTATAATTCACCCCTCCACTTT,CASSLVPWSSYNSPLHF
15,TRBD2,NA,TRBJ2-1,TRBV7-2,TGTGCCAGCAGCTGGGCGGCGGGAGGGCATAATGAGCAGTTCTTC,CASSWAAGGHNEQFF
14,TRBD1,NA,TRBJ2-3,TRBV7-2,TGTGCCAGCAGCTTTCAACAGGGGACAGATACGCAGTATTTT,CASSFQQGTDTQYF
15,TRBD2,NA,TRBJ2-5,TRBV10-2,TGCGCCAGCAGGGGGGGGACTAGCGACCAAGAGACCCAGTACTTC,CASRGGTSDQETQYF
16,NA,NA,TRBJ1-6,TRBV15,TGTGCCACCAGCAGAGATCCCGGGGGTCCCAATTCACCCCTCCACTTT,CATSRDPGGPNSPLHF
12,NA,NA,TRBJ1-2,TRBV11-2,TGTGCCAGCAGCCAGACAGCATTTGGCTACACCTTC,CASSQTAFGYTF
15,NA,NA,TRBJ1-6,TRBV19,TGTGCCAGTAGCCGAGGGGGACAAAACCATTCACCCCTCCACTTT,CASSRGGQNHSPLHF
12,TRBD1,once,TRBJ1-1,TRBV18,TGTGCCAGCTCACCAGGGACAGACGAAGCTTTCTTT,CASSPGTDEAFF
15,NA,NA,TRBJ2-3,TRBV12-5,TGTGCTAGTGGTTTGGTTTCGCCTATGACAGATACGCAGTATTTT,CASGLVSPMTDTQYF
15,NA,NA,TRBJ1-6,TRBV2,TGTGCCAGCAGTGAAGTCGCAGGGGCAAATTCACCCCTCCACTTT,CASSEVAGANSPLHF
17,NA,NA,TRBJ2-3,TRBV7-9,TGTGCCAGCAGCCCGCGGACGGGAAGGACTCTCACAGATACGCAGTATTTT,CASSPRTGRTLTDTQYF
13,TRBD1,NA,TRBJ1-2,TRBV12-3/TRBV12-4,TGTGCCAGCAGTTTCGTTGACAGGGCCGGCTACACCTTC,CASSFVDRAGYTF
17,NA,NA,TRBJ2-3,TRBV5-1,TGCGCCAGCAGCTTGAGGGTCAGGACAGAGCACACAGATACGCAGTATTTT,CASSLRVRTEHTDTQYF
14,NA,NA,TRBJ2-5,TRBV9,TGTGCCAGCAGCCATTCCGGGGGGCGAGAGACCCAGTACTTC,CASSHSGGRETQYF